Listed below are T cell receptor beta chains from one sample, sequenced in a study of blood T cells in healthy people across ages. MiXCR, run by TCRdb on the 5' RACE reads, gives a single entry per CDR3 protein. The sample lists over 750,000 distinct CDR3 sequences; roughly 25% were seen once. The same data also contributed to another study, on T cells of mothers and their children.

The material sequenced was blood. Receptor source: a boy between 10 and 17 years old in good health. CDR3s leave out the opening cysteine and the closing phenylalanine or tryptophan. A D gene is named only where the DNA matches it firmly.

TRBJ2-1	TRBD2	TRBV20-1	SLPGGRSSYNEQF
TRBJ2-3	TRBD2	TRBV9	ASSAKAGGWMDTQY
TRBJ2-5	TRBD2	TRBV7-9	ASSTYGSSGLQETQY
.	.	TRBV2	ASYSGTEQF
TRBJ2-4	.	TRBV5-1	ASSLVFVAKNIQY
TRBJ2-5	.	TRBV4-1	ASSQGTQYQETQY
TRBJ2-2	.	TRBV25-1	ASSDGAENTGELF
TRBJ1-2	.	TRBV7-2	ASRSPGDANYGYT
TRBJ1-6	.	TRBV5-1	ASSPTTEKNSPLH
TRBJ1-2	.	TRBV6-5	ASRGTASLGYT
TRBJ2-1	.	TRBV15	ATSPWRDEQF
TRBJ2-7	.	TRBV29-1	SVEDTGSYEQY
TRBJ1-6	TRBD1	TRBV27	ASSLRETGVYNSPLH
TRBJ2-7	.	TRBV12-3/TRBV12-4	ASSFWRVNYEQY
.	TRBD2	TRBV10-3	AITGGRGDEQF
TRBJ2-3	TRBD2	TRBV4-1	ASSSLIAGGPDTQY
TRBJ2-1	.	TRBV27	ASTGLSDEQF
TRBJ1-5	.	TRBV7-2	ASSLGSQSNQPQH
TRBJ2-3	TRBD2	TRBV4-1	ASSQGRASGGKNTQY
TRBJ1-2	.	TRBV6-1	ASTTETVPNYGYT
TRBJ2-5	TRBD1	TRBV7-2	ASSLAFGTGSIEQY
TRBJ2-1	TRBD1	TRBV24-1	ATSDNRGRNNEQF
TRBJ1-4	.	TRBV20-1	SARFDDRPNEKLF
TRBJ1-1	.	TRBV9	ASSRGRAGQNTEAF
TRBJ1-2	TRBD1	TRBV28	ASSLGLGQGAANYGYT
TRBJ2-5	.	TRBV2	ASSDDSLETQY
.	TRBD2	TRBV20-1	SARGGRAGDANEQY
TRBJ2-1	.	TRBV29-1	SLHWGYNEQF
.	.	TRBV6-6	ASRTNGRGYEQY
TRBJ2-5	.	TRBV28	ASMGGGLEETQY
TRBJ2-1	.	TRBV7-8	ASSPTAGADEQF
.	.	TRBV12-3/TRBV12-4	ASSLWDAYEQY
TRBJ1-1	.	TRBV7-9	ASSFDTNTEAF
TRBJ2-1	.	TRBV7-4	ASSLGPMRGNSYNEQF
TRBJ2-3	.	TRBV24-1	ATIPRDSDTQY
.	TRBD2	TRBV4-2	ASSQVIRRGIPYNEQF
TRBJ2-7	TRBD1	TRBV2	ASSDRGTYEQY
TRBJ2-1	.	TRBV12-3/TRBV12-4	ASSLDEVWGSSYNEQF
TRBJ1-1	.	TRBV28	ASSYISGRHTEAF
TRBJ1-1	.	TRBV4-1	ASSQETTITEAF
TRBJ1-3	.	TRBV11-2	ASSLVQGFSGNTIY
TRBJ2-7	.	TRBV28	ASSFRDGYEQY
TRBJ1-4	.	TRBV2	ASSQQRLPGEKLF
TRBJ1-4	.	TRBV2	ASSGGRGEKLF
TRBJ1-1	.	TRBV5-1	ASSLEAVQVTEAF
TRBJ1-4	.	TRBV7-2	ASSFLGVEEKLF
TRBJ2-7	.	TRBV29-1	SVYDGTAYEQY
TRBJ2-5	.	TRBV28	ASSATSGYQETQY
TRBJ1-2	TRBD1	TRBV29-1	RTGERDYGYT
TRBJ1-2	.	TRBV20-1	SARVPPNRYT
TRBJ1-4	TRBD1	TRBV7-6	ASSPTRTGEDEKLF
TRBJ2-7	.	TRBV7-2	ASSQHQGGAYEQY
TRBJ2-3	TRBD2	TRBV2	ASGDPGLANPRDTQY
.	.	TRBV28	ASSWAVLNNEQF